This TCR beta chain is from a study of cytomegalovirus exposure and HLA in healthy donors. Regarding the study as a whole: The authors assumed roughly uniform sequencing depth across donors for presence/absence analyses.

As for this clone: Its antigen remains unidentified.

Each donor was healthy, and each was a bone marrow donor. Both 60 Vbeta primers and 13 Jbeta primers went into the PCR. Only in-frame clones appear in the TCRdb table, and some are missing; sequencing was by immunoSEQ multiplex PCR. Of some 120,000 clones listed, about 81% were seen once; the top ten hold roughly 9%. Germline CDR1 is SGHDT and CDR2 is YYEEEE. The CDR3 sequence is 14 residues long. With V trimmed by 3 bases and J by 5 bases, 4 bases remained unmatched. Sequencing used PBMCs. The chain employs TRBV5-6 and TRBJ2-7; TRBD2 matches 11 bases. The TCR originated in a woman between 50 and 59 years old in good health and CMV-seropositive. The CDR3 DNA reads TGTGCCAGCAGCTCGACTAGCGGGACCAACGAGCAGTACTTC. Protein sequence: CASSSTSGTNEQYF.